This T cell receptor (beta chain) came from a study of T-cell reconstitution after alpha-beta-depleted transplantation in children. Study-wide results and caveats: After one year, T-cell counts and TCRbeta diversity mostly came from new T cells. Surviving recipient T cells and thymic progenitors underlay high day-60 TCRbeta diversity in some patients. Approximately two months post-transplant, alpha-beta T cells reportedly originated from several hundred expanded graft clones.

It was with unique molecular identifiers that the TCRbeta library was prepared. TCRdb redid the calling of the PCR reads with MiXCR, one entry per CDR3 protein. The table shows hundreds of thousands of distinct CDR3 sequences, with 20% to 30% occurring only once. V was clipped by 0 bases and J by 3 bases, with 15 bases between them. This CDR3 spans 17 amino acids. From germline, CDR1 is SGHRS and CDR2 YFSETQ. Notes on this clonotype: The target antigen is unknown.

V is TRBV5-1 and J is TRBJ2-2; a possible D gene is TRBD2 (7 bases). The sequencing here drew on PBMCs, mostly from graft donor cells, taken 360 days after TCRalphabeta/CD19-depleted stem cell transplant. The clonotype was recovered from a female patient aged 2-9 years who had a stem cell transplant for congenital amegakaryocytic thrombocytopenia, so the T cells may come from the graft donor. CDR3 in DNA: TGCGCCAGCAGCTTGGTGGGCGGGGGCCTGGACACCGGGGAGCTGTTTTTT. Translation gives CASSLVGGGLDTGELFF.